These T cell receptor beta chains were read from a single sample in a study of blood T cell repertoires in COVID-19. Clones were sequenced by immunoSEQ multiplex PCR, and TCRdb holds only the in-frame ones, with some missing. The data contain approximately 200,000 clones, around four fifths of them singletons. The material sequenced was peripheral blood. Receptors were obtained from a woman older than 75 with COVID-19, enrolled during active disease. The CDR3 runs from the conserved cysteine through the conserved F or W. Fields, in order: CDR3 DNA, CDR3 protein, V gene, D gene, clone size, J gene. The D gene is left open where the match is weak. Size is stated for part of the rows, as once, few or many counts, or as a class when the clone is expanded.

DNA: TGTGCCAGCAGCCGGGGGACATTGCAGGGGGATACGCAGTATTTT
CDR3: CASSRGTLQGDTQYF
V: TRBV6-2/TRBV6-3
D: -
size: -
J: TRBJ2-3

DNA: TGCGCCAGCAGCTTGGAGGGCTCACAGGGGCACGCTTTCTTT
CDR3: CASSLEGSQGHAFF
V: TRBV5-1
D: TRBD1
size: -
J: TRBJ1-1

DNA: TGTGCCAGCAGTCTTAGCGGCAATGAGCAGTTCTTC
CDR3: CASSLSGNEQFF
V: TRBV2
D: -
size: -
J: TRBJ2-1

DNA: TGCGCCAGCAGCTTTACAGGGGGAGGCGCAGATACGCAGTATTTT
CDR3: CASSFTGGGADTQYF
V: TRBV5-1
D: TRBD1
size: -
J: TRBJ2-3

DNA: TGTGCCAGCAGTTTCTTAGGGGAGGCTAATGAAAAACTGTTTTTT
CDR3: CASSFLGEANEKLFF
V: TRBV28
D: -
size: -
J: TRBJ1-4

DNA: TGCGCCAGCAGCCAAGACGTGGGACAGTTCTCTGGAAACACCATATATTTT
CDR3: CASSQDVGQFSGNTIYF
V: TRBV4-1
D: TRBD1
size: few
J: TRBJ1-3

DNA: TGTGCCAGCAGCCCCCAGACTAATGGGGAGACCCAGTACTTC
CDR3: CASSPQTNGETQYF
V: TRBV4-2
D: -
size: -
J: TRBJ2-5

DNA: TGTGCCAGCAGCCAAGGGGGGCTGGGGGAAAAACTGTTTTTT
CDR3: CASSQGGLGEKLFF
V: TRBV4-2
D: -
size: -
J: TRBJ1-4

DNA: TGTGCCAGCAGCCGCGGGGACCAAGAGACCCAGTACTTC
CDR3: CASSRGDQETQYF
V: TRBV7-2
D: -
size: once
J: TRBJ2-5

DNA: TGCGCCAGCAGCTTGGCCCCGACAGGGAGCAGTGGGAACACTGAAGCTTTCTTT
CDR3: CASSLAPTGSSGNTEAFF
V: TRBV5-1
D: TRBD1
size: -
J: TRBJ1-1

DNA: TGTGCCAGCAGCGACAAGCGGGGGGGCTCTCCCTACAATGAGCAGTTCTTC
CDR3: CASSDKRGGSPYNEQFF
V: TRBV9
D: TRBD2
size: -
J: TRBJ2-1

DNA: TGTGCCATCAAGGAGCGGGAAACTAACACTGAAGCTTTCTTT
CDR3: CAIKERETNTEAFF
V: TRBV10-3
D: -
size: -
J: TRBJ1-1

DNA: TGTGCCAGCTCAGCAGGGTTCTCCTTCACCTTC
CDR3: CASSAGFSFTF
V: TRBV18
D: -
size: -
J: TRBJ1-2